Presented here are 17 T cell receptor beta chains from one specimen sequenced in a study of healthy donors' naive CD4 and CD8 T cells. Starting from around 500 ng of total RNA, TCR libraries were made with linear amplification. TCRdb redid the calling of the reads with MiXCR, one entry per CDR3 protein. The sample has some 190,000 distinct CDR3 sequences, nearly 75% seen once. Sequenced material: naive CD4+ and CD8+ T cells sorted from blood, pooled from several donors. The receptor set was obtained from a pool of human donors in good health; the sample pools cells from several healthy donors.

The chain's CDR3 is CSVETDRNRGYTF. The CDR3 DNA follows: TGCAGCGTTGAAACCGACAGGAACCGCGGCTACACCTTC. V is TRBV29-1 and J is TRBJ1-2, with D possibly being TRBD1 (6 bases). V lost 2 bases and J 8 bases, leaving 15 bases between the germline ends. The germline V gene encodes CDR1 SQVTM and CDR2 ANQGSEA. The CDR3 runs to 13 residues.

The V call is TRBV6-2 or TRBV6-3, the J call TRBJ2-1, with D uncertain. Germline V gives CDR1 MNHEY, CDR2 SVGEGT. The CDR3 covers 11 residues. V shed 2 bases and J shed 7 bases, with 3 bases lying between them. The CDR3 nucleotides are TGTGCCAGCAGTTACCCGAATGAGCAGTTCTTC. Translated, it gives CASSYPNEQFF.

This clonotype was seen a few times. The rearrangement joins TRBV12-3 or TRBV12-4 to TRBJ2-3; weak D call: TRBD2 (5 bases). V was trimmed by 8 bases and J by 2 bases, leaving 11 bases between them. This CDR3 spans 13 amino acids. This CDR3 is CASSLGVTDTQYF. In DNA form, the CDR3 reads TGTGCCAGCTCTCTCGGGGTCACAGATACGCAGTATTTT.

The CDR3 region is CASSQDSGDRGWEQYF. The CDR3 bases are TGCGCCAGCAGCCAAGATTCGGGGGACAGGGGTTGGGAGCAGTACTTC. The chain combines TRBV4-3 with TRBJ2-7; TRBD1 matches at 10 bases. Trimming took 0 bases from V and 7 from J; bases not matched to a gene: 9. The CDR3 sequence is 16 residues long. Germline loops: CDR1 LGHNA, CDR2 YSLEER.

The chain has TRBV19 and TRBJ2-2; D might be TRBD1 (5 bases). CDR3 length equals 14 residues. Trimming shortened V by 6 bases and J by 5 bases, and 13 bases separated the two germline ends. Germline V gives CDR1 LNHDA, CDR2 SQIVND (reference sequence). The CDR3 bases are TGTGCCAGTAGGGGTGGACATGAGACCGGGGAGCTGTTTTTT. Residues: CASRGGHETGELFF.

This clonotype has only a few counts. The chain uses TRBV6-6 and TRBJ2-6; D call uncertain. CDR1 is MNHNY and CDR2 is SVGAGI in the germline V gene (reference sequence). Trimming pared 3 bases from V and 4 bases from J, leaving 13 bases between. CDR3 length: 16 residues. The DNA for the CDR3 is TGTGCCAGCAGTTATGGTTCGTGGTCCGGGGCCAACGTCCTGACTTTC. The encoded protein is CASSYGSWSGANVLTF.

This clonotype has just a few counts. The chain employs TRBV19 and TRBJ2-4, with 7 bases aligning to TRBD1. V shed 4 bases and J 1 base; nucleotides not matched to a gene: 7. The V gene's germline CDR1 is LNHDA and CDR2 SQIVND (reference sequence). The CDR3 consists of 16 residues. The CDR3 DNA is TGTGCCAGTAGTACCTATAGGGGGCTGGCCAAAAACATTCAGTACTTC. Protein product: CASSTYRGLAKNIQYF.

The CDR3 sequence: CASSLGSGASAWNEQFF. DNA of the CDR3: TGTGCCAGCAGCTTGGGTAGCGGGGCCTCCGCTTGGAATGAGCAGTTCTTC. The chain has TRBV5-5 and TRBJ2-1; 8 bases line up with TRBD2. J lost 7 bases, V lost 0 bases, and 12 bases had no gene match. Germline assignment: CDR1 SGHKS and CDR2 YYEKEE (reference sequence). The CDR3 is 17 amino acids.

The chain recombines TRBV15 with TRBJ2-5; tentative D call: TRBD2 (6 bases). The CDR3 has 15 amino acids. Germline V gene sequence: CDR1 LNHNV, CDR2 YYDKDF (reference sequence). Trimming cost V 1 base and J 4 bases, with 13 bases left between them. In nucleotides, the CDR3 is TGTGCCACCAGCAGAGGGGGACTGGCGGGAGAGACCCAGTACTTC. This translates into CATSRGGLAGETQYF.

The J gene is TRBJ1-5, the V gene TRBV27; D unclear. Germline V CDR1 and CDR2: MNHEY, SMNVEV (reference sequence). Trimming left V 0 bases short and J 3 bases short, with 6 bases between. CDR3 length equals 14 residues. CDR3 coding DNA: TGTGCCAGCAGTTTATCAGGGCTCAATCAGCCCCAGCATTTT. This codes for CASSLSGLNQPQHF.

This clonotype has only one observation. The chain is built from TRBV6-5 and TRBJ2-7; 10 nucleotides match TRBD2. With 7 bases clipped from V and 5 bases from J, the junction kept 5 bases outside the gene matches. CDR1 is MNHEY and CDR2 is SVGAGI in the germline V gene. This CDR3 region has 13 residues. CDR3 protein: CASTGTSADEQYF. The CDR3 bases are TGTGCCAGCACCGGGACTAGCGCTGACGAGCAGTACTTC.

The chain employs TRBV2 and TRBJ1-1; 8 bases align to TRBD1. V gave up 5 bases and J gave up 3 bases; unmatched junction bases: 5. CDR3 length: 14 amino acids. CDR1 SNHLY and CDR2 FYNNEI come from the germline V gene. The CDR3 region is CASSLDRDHTEAFF. Written as DNA, the CDR3 is TGTGCCAGCAGTCTGGACAGGGACCACACTGAAGCTTTCTTT.

This clonotype was counted only a few times. This chain connects TRBV27 to TRBJ1-2; D remains unclear. Trimming removed 0 bases at V and 7 bases at J, with 18 bases between. Looked up from germline, CDR1 is MNHEY and CDR2 is SMNVEV (reference sequence). The CDR3 has 16 amino acids. The CDR3, as DNA: TGTGCCAGCAGTTTATCTGGCCTCGAAGGGTTCTTTGGCTACACCTTC. Protein product: CASSLSGLEGFFGYTF.

This clonotype was counted once. This chain joins TRBV4-3 and TRBJ2-7; D is possibly TRBD1 or TRBD2 (5 bases each). CDR3 length equals 15 residues. Looked up from germline, CDR1 is LGHNA and CDR2 is YSLEER. Deletions cut 1 base from V and 2 bases from J, with 12 bases between. The CDR3 sequence: CASSQGPQGAYEQYF. The CDR3 DNA follows: TGCGCCAGCAGCCAAGGTCCGCAGGGAGCCTACGAGCAGTACTTC.

Worth noting for this clonotype: The conserved phenylalanine or tryptophan is not found at the CDR3 terminus, so this likely reflects a read error. The chain carries TRBV5-1 and TRBJ1-6, with D hard to call. From germline, CDR1 is SGHRS and CDR2 YFSETQ. V was cut by 0 bases and J by 6 bases, with 1 base left in between. This CDR3 spans 12 amino acids. The CDR3 loop is CASSLGNSPLHL. In DNA form, the CDR3 reads TGCGCCAGCAGCTTGGGTAATTCACCCCTCCACCTT.

This sequence joins TRBV6-1 and TRBJ2-1, with D unclear. This CDR3 is 13 amino acids long. CDR1 and CDR2 (germline): MNHNS, SASEGT. The V end was cut by 0 bases, the J end by 4 bases, with 4 bases between. CDR3 residues: CASSEAPYNEQFF. CDR3 nucleotide sequence: TGTGCCAGCAGTGAAGCGCCTTACAATGAGCAGTTCTTC.

This rearrangement joins TRBV6-2 or TRBV6-3 to TRBJ2-1, with D perhaps matching TRBD1 or TRBD2 (5 bases each). The CDR3 consists of 12 residues. Germline CDR1 MNHEY, CDR2 SVGEGT. Trimming took off 4 bases at V and 9 bases at J, with 10 bases between the two ends. The CDR3 DNA follows: TGTGCCAGCAGTTTATCCGGGACTGAGCAGTTCTTC. Residues: CASSLSGTEQFF.